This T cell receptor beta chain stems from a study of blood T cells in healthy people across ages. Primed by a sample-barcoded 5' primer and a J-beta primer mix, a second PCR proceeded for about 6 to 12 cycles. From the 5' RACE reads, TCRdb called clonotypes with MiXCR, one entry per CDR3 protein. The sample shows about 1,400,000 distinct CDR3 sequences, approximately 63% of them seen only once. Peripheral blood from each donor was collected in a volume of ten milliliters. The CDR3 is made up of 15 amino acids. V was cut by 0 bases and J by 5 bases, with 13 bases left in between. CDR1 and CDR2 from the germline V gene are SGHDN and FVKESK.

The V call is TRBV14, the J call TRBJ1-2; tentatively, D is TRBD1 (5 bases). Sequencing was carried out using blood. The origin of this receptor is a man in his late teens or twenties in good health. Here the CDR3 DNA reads TGTGCCAGCAGCCAAGACGCCGACAGCAAATATGGCTACACCTTC. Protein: CASSQDADSKYGYTF. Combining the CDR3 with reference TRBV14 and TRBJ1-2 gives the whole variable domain EAGVTQFPSHSVIEKGQTVTLRCDPISGHDNLYWYRRVMGKEIKFLLHFVKESKQDESGMPNNRFLAERTGGTYSTLKVQPAELEDSGVYFCASSQDADSKYGYTFGSGTRLTVV.